This TCR beta chain was captured by sequencing in a study of T-cell memory formation after mild COVID-19. Study results and caveats: CD4/CD8 balance held among clones contracting day 15 to 85, and later expanders leaned CD4+. In pre-infection memory, a portion of responding clones appeared, which suggested that cross-reactive memory joined.

V was cut by 4 bases and J by 0 bases, with 11 bases left in between. This CDR3 comprises 15 residues. The germline V gene encodes CDR1 SGHRS and CDR2 YFSETQ. A few counts support this clonotype. Antigen specificity is unknown. TCRdb re-derived calls from the 5' RACE reads in MiXCR, one entry per CDR3 protein. The table shows roughly 450,000 distinct CDR3 sequences, with roughly 18% occurring only once. The receptor was derived from an adult woman who had mild COVID-19 (a few samples of this study predate the infection). Cell type and time point are not known. The sequenced sample consisted of PBMCs or a T cell subset sorted from them (not recorded which). This chain connects TRBV5-1 to TRBJ1-5; weak D call: TRBD1 (6 bases). The CDR3 DNA is TGCGCCAGCAGCCTCGGGACAAATAGCAATCAGCCCCAGCATTTT. As protein: CASSLGTNSNQPQHF.